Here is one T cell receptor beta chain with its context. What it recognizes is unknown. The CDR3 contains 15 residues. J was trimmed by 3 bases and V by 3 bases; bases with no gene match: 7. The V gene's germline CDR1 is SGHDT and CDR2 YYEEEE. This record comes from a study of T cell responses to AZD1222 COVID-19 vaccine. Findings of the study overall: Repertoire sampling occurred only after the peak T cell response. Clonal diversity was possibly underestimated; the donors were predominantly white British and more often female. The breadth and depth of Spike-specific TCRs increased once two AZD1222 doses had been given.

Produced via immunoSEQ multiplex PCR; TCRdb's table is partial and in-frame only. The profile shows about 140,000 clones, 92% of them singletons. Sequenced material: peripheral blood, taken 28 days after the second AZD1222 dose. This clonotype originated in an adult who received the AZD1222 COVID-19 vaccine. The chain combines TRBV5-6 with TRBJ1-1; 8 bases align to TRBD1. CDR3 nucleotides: TGTGCCAGCAGCTCCCTGACAGGGGCCGACACTGAAGCTTTCTTT. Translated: CASSSLTGADTEAFF.